The clone carrying this TCR beta chain was seen just once. Antigen specificity is unknown. This entry is derived from a study of radiotherapy plus CTLA-4 blockade in lung cancer. Findings and caveats of the study: Reported findings show early blood T cell clone dynamics, with interferon-beta, best predicted response. TCR clones of tumor origin grew in blood after radiotherapy plus ipilimumab.

The assay was immunoSEQ multiplex PCR, and TCRdb's table has in-frame clones only and misses some. The repertoire holds tens of thousands of clones, with about 80% as singletons. Focal radiation was given together with CTLA-4 blockade (ipilimumab) to patients with chemo-refractory metastatic non-small-cell lung cancer. The germline V gene encodes CDR1 SGHKS and CDR2 YYEKEE (reference sequence). The CDR3 contains 14 residues. Losses at the gene ends were 6 bases for V and 3 bases for J; bases not matched to a gene: 5. The sample was peripheral blood, taken from a patient treated with radiotherapy plus ipilimumab. The sequence derives from a human donor with non-small cell lung cancer who had stable disease on radiotherapy plus ipilimumab. V usage is TRBV5-5 and J usage is TRBJ1-1; 10 positions agree with TRBD1. The CDR3 reads CASTRTGGDTEAFF. The CDR3 DNA follows: TGTGCCAGCACCCGGACAGGGGGGGACACTGAAGCTTTCTTT.